This entry lists 25 T cell receptor beta chains sequenced from one sample in a study of T-cell reconstitution after alpha-beta-depleted transplantation in children. Unique molecular identifiers were built into the TCRbeta library. MiXCR was run by TCRdb on the PCR reads, yielding one entry per CDR3 protein. Seen here are 80,000 to 95,000 distinct CDR3 sequences, approximately 8.4% observed once, and the top ten hold 6.9%. The specimen comprised PBMCs from the stem cell graft donor, sampled from the stem cell graft. The receptors were gathered from a human donor who donated a stem cell graft to a child with congenital amegakaryocytic thrombocytopenia.

Many counts were recorded for this clonotype. The chain has TRBV12-3 or TRBV12-4 and TRBJ2-1, with D perhaps matching TRBD2 (6 bases). Trimming removed 4 bases from V and 7 bases from J, with 14 bases in between. This CDR3 comprises 14 residues. The CDR3 reads CASSSQAGINEQFF. In DNA form, the CDR3 reads TGTGCCAGCAGTTCCCAAGCGGGTATTAATGAGCAGTTCTTC.

The chain links TRBV7-2 to TRBJ2-7, with TRBD1 matching over 10 bases. V shed 6 bases and J 3 bases; nucleotides not matched to a gene: 11. The germline V gene has CDR1 SGHTA and CDR2 FQGNSA. The CDR3 sequence is 16 residues long. For the CDR3, the DNA is TGTGCCAGCAGAGACCCGGGACAGGGGTCGCTCTACGAGCAGTACTTC. As protein: CASRDPGQGSLYEQYF.

A note on this clonotype: A read error may explain this, as a much larger clone is one base away. V usage is TRBV20-1 and J usage is TRBJ1-1, with D hard to call. Germline CDR1 reads DFQATT; CDR2 reads SNEGSKA (reference sequence). This CDR3 is built from 12 residues. CDR3 region: CSAESDPTDAFF. As DNA, the CDR3 is TGCAGTGCTGAGAGTGACCCCACTGACGCTTTCTTT.

Ten or more counts support this clonotype. The chain links TRBV15 to TRBJ1-5, with D perhaps TRBD1 (5 bases). The V end was cut by 0 bases, the J end by 6 bases, with 12 bases between. Germline V gene data show CDR1 as LNHNV and CDR2 as YYDKDF (reference sequence). The CDR3 has 15 residues. CDR3: CATSRDVQGRQPQHF. The CDR3 nucleotides are TGTGCCACCAGCAGAGATGTGCAGGGTCGTCAGCCCCAGCATTTT.

There are many counts of this clonotype. Mismatch with germline at one junction end may stem from a read error. The V gene is TRBV5-4, the J gene TRBJ2-7, with 15 positions matching TRBD2. This CDR3 region has 15 residues. CDR1 is SGHNT and CDR2 is YYREEE in the germline V gene (reference sequence). The CDR3 loop reads CASRLGTSGGYEQYF. CDR3 DNA: TGTGCCAGCAGGTTGGGGACTAGCGGGGGGTACGAGCAGTACTTC. The variable domain in full, with the rest retrieved from reference TRBV5-4 and TRBJ2-7, is ETGVTQSPTHLIKTRGQQVTLRCSSQSGHNTVSWYQQALGQGPQFIFQYYREEENGRGNFPPRFSGLQFPNYSSELNVNALELDDSALYLCASRLGTSGGYEQYFGPGTRLTVT.

The V call is TRBV28, the J call TRBJ1-5; TRBD1 might be the D (6 bases). Looked up from germline, CDR1 is MDHEN and CDR2 is SYDVKM. V was pared by 5 bases and J by 0 bases, with 23 bases between. This CDR3 comprises 19 residues. The CDR3 coding sequence is TGTGCCAGCAGTCCTCCCAGGGGAATCACCGTTTATAGCAATCAGCCCCAGCATTTT. This sequence encodes CASSPPRGITVYSNQPQHF.

This clonotype appeared many times. The CDR3 region is CASIVRAMNTEAFF. The CDR3 DNA reads as TGTGCCAGCATTGTGAGGGCCATGAACACTGAAGCTTTCTTT. V and J are TRBV28 and TRBJ1-1, with D unresolved. This CDR3 comprises 14 residues. CDR1 is MDHEN and CDR2 is SYDVKM in the germline V gene. Trimming cost V 7 bases and J 0 bases, with 12 bases left between them. Using reference TRBV28 and TRBJ1-1 for the parts outside the CDR3, the full variable domain is DVKVTQSSRYLVKRTGEKVFLECVQDMDHENMFWYRQDPGLGLRLIYFSYDVKMKEKGDIPEGYSVSREKKERFSLILESASTNQTSMYLCASIVRAMNTEAFFGQGTRLTVV.

This clonotype has at least ten counts. The CDR3 loop reads CASSLEGFETQYF. The CDR3 DNA reads TGCGCCAGCAGCTTGGAAGGGTTCGAGACCCAGTACTTC. This rearrangement joins TRBV5-1 to TRBJ2-5; D call uncertain. V gave up 0 bases and J gave up 5 bases, with 8 bases separating them. CDR1 SGHRS and CDR2 YFSETQ come from the germline V gene. The CDR3 totals 13 residues. Full variable domain (rest looked up from reference TRBV5-1 and TRBJ2-5): KAGVTQTPRYLIKTRGQQVTLSCSPISGHRSVSWYQQTPGQGLQFLFEYFSETQRNKGNFPGRFSGRQFSNSRSEMNVSTLELGDSALYLCASSLEGFETQYFGPGTRLLVL.

This clonotype was counted ten times or more. The genes are TRBV20-1 and TRBJ2-7; TRBD2 matches 8 bases. J lost 5 bases, V lost 7 bases, and 7 bases had no gene match. Germline assignment: CDR1 DFQATT and CDR2 SNEGSKA (reference sequence). The CDR3 has 12 residues. The CDR3 spells CSGDGGRNEQYF. CDR3 DNA: TGCAGTGGGGACGGCGGGAGGAACGAGCAGTACTTC.

This clonotype was seen many times. The chain has TRBV5-5 and TRBJ2-3; D is possibly TRBD2 (5 bases). The V and J ends lost 4 bases and 9 bases respectively, with 21 bases between them. This CDR3 comprises 15 residues. CDR1 is SGHKS and CDR2 is YYEKEE in the germline V gene (reference sequence). The CDR3 region has the DNA TGTGCCAGCAGCCTGTCCCTAGAACGCGGGTCGACGCAGTATTTT. Its protein is CASSLSLERGSTQYF. The variable domain in full, with the rest retrieved from reference TRBV5-5 and TRBJ2-3, is DAGVTQSPTHLIKTRGQQVTLRCSPISGHKSVSWYQQVLGQGPQFIFQYYEKEERGRGNFPDRFSARQFPNYSSELNVNALLLGDSALYLCASSLSLERGSTQYFGPGTRLTVL.

This clonotype was counted at least ten times. The gene calls are TRBV6-1 and TRBJ2-3; TRBD2 matches 14 bases. The V gene end was trimmed by 5 bases and the J gene end by 9 bases; junction bases not matched to a gene: 7. The CDR3 has 15 residues. Germline-derived CDR1 and CDR2 are MNHNS and SASEGT. The CDR3 here is CASSRLAGGPETQYF. CDR3 nucleotides: TGTGCCAGCAGTCGACTAGCGGGAGGGCCGGAGACGCAGTATTTT.

The sample holds many counts of this clonotype. The chain has TRBV6-9 and TRBJ2-7, with D possibly being TRBD1 (7 bases). Germline V gene lookup returns CDR1 MNHGY and CDR2 SVAAGI. The CDR3 spans 16 residues. The ends were cut back, 3 bases at V and 3 bases at J, with 18 bases in the middle. Written as DNA, the CDR3 is TGTGCCAGCAGTTACTCGGACAGGTGCGGGGACTACGAGCAGTACTTC. It is translated as CASSYSDRCGDYEQYF.

This clonotype was recorded at least ten times. V usage is TRBV5-4 and J usage is TRBJ2-3, with a tentative D call TRBD1 (6 bases). The CDR3 sequence is 15 residues long. Germline V gene sequence: CDR1 SGHNT, CDR2 YYREEE (reference sequence). Between the trimmed V and J ends, which lost 4 bases and 1 base, there was a span of 13 bases. CDR3 in amino acids: CASSARQVRTDTQYF. The CDR3 DNA reads as TGTGCCAGCAGCGCGCGACAGGTTCGCACAGATACGCAGTATTTT.

The V call is TRBV7-9, the J call TRBJ2-2; TRBD2 agrees at 8 bases. Germline V gives CDR1 SEHNR, CDR2 FQNEAQ (reference sequence). V lost 5 bases and J lost 6; bases outside the gene matches: 8. CDR3 length equals 15 residues. CDR3 nucleotides: TGTGCCAGCAGCCAGGACGGGGGGGCGTCCGGGGAGCTGTTTTTT. Translating it yields CASSQDGGASGELFF. Full variable domain (outside the CDR3, taken from reference TRBV7-9 and TRBJ2-2): DTGVSQNPRHKITKRGQNVTFRCDPISEHNRLYWYRQTLGQGPEFLTYFQNEAQLEKSRLLSDRFSAERPKGSFSTLEIQRTEQGDSAMYLCASSQDGGASGELFFGEGSRLTVL.

This clonotype was counted ten times or more. The gene calls are TRBV7-8 and TRBJ1-2; 8 bases match TRBD1. The CDR3 consists of 13 residues. V gave up 5 bases and J gave up 5 bases; unmatched junction bases: 4. In germline, CDR1 is SGHVS, CDR2 FQNEAQ. The DNA for the CDR3 is TGTGCCAGCAGCATCGACAGGGGATATGGCTACACCTTC. It translates to CASSIDRGYGYTF.

The CDR3 nucleotides read TGTGCCAGCAGTTCAGGACTAGCGGGGAACATTCAGTACTTC. Translating gives CASSSGLAGNIQYF. V usage is TRBV12-3 or TRBV12-4 and J usage is TRBJ2-4; TRBD2 agrees at 12 bases. V shed 4 bases, J shed 7 bases, and the junction held 2 bases outside the gene matches. The CDR3 runs to 14 residues.

This clonotype was seen repeatedly, ten times or more. The J gene is TRBJ2-2, the V gene TRBV3-1; D may be TRBD2 (6 bases). Germline lookup yields CDR1 LGHDT and CDR2 YNNKEL (reference sequence). The CDR3 is 16 residues long. The V end lost 4 bases, the J end lost 5 bases, and 17 bases lay between the germline ends. The CDR3 sequence is CASSPGPARETGELFF. The CDR3 DNA follows: TGTGCCAGCAGCCCCGGCCCCGCTCGGGAGACCGGGGAGCTGTTTTTT.

This clonotype was seen repeatedly, ten times or more. The rearrangement uses TRBV12-3 or TRBV12-4 and TRBJ2-7; 9 bases are a match to TRBD1. V was pared by 3 bases and J by 6 bases, with 12 bases of the junction left unmatched. The CDR3 consists of 16 residues. CDR3 bases: TGTGCCAGCAGTTTTAGGGGGACAGGGTTTAGGAGCGAGCAGTACTTC. Translating it yields CASSFRGTGFRSEQYF.

V usage is TRBV27 and J usage is TRBJ2-4; D tentatively reads TRBD1 or TRBD2 (6 bases each). V was shortened by 10 bases and J by 9 bases, with 16 bases between the two germline ends. Germline CDR1 and CDR2: MNHEY and SMNVEV (reference sequence). The CDR3 runs to 12 residues. The CDR3 protein is CATRDNGGIQYF. DNA of the CDR3: TGTGCCACAAGGGACAACGGGGGCATTCAGTACTTC.

In this sample, this clonotype turned up many times. The chain employs TRBV28 and TRBJ2-1; D perhaps matches TRBD2 (6 bases). The CDR3 is 17 residues long. CDR1 is MDHEN and CDR2 is SYDVKM in the germline V gene. Trimming took off 7 bases at V and 0 bases at J, with 19 bases between the two ends. CDR3: CASTPAEGSSSYNEQFF. CDR3 DNA sequence: TGTGCCAGCACCCCGGCGGAGGGCAGCAGCTCCTACAATGAGCAGTTCTTC.

This chain uses TRBV20-1 with TRBJ2-7, with 8 bases identical to TRBD2. Germline V gene lookup returns CDR1 DFQATT and CDR2 SNEGSKA (reference sequence). V gave up 6 bases and J gave up 6 bases; unmatched junction bases: 13. The CDR3 totals 14 residues. CDR3 DNA: TGCAGTGCCCCAATCCCGGGACTAGTAAGCGAGCAGTACTTC. Translating it yields CSAPIPGLVSEQYF.

This clonotype was seen ten or more times. DNA for the CDR3: TGCGCCAGCAGCCAGGGGACTAGCGGGAGTGGGGACAATGAGCAGTTCTTC. The encoded protein is CASSQGTSGSGDNEQFF. This rearrangement joins TRBV5-1 to TRBJ2-1, with 14 bases that match TRBD2. The CDR3 extends over 17 amino acids. Germline V CDR1 and CDR2: SGHRS, YFSETQ. The V gene end was trimmed by 4 bases and the J gene end by 5 bases; junction bases not matched to a gene: 8. Filled out from reference TRBV5-1 and TRBJ2-1, the complete variable domain reads KAGVTQTPRYLIKTRGQQVTLSCSPISGHRSVSWYQQTPGQGLQFLFEYFSETQRNKGNFPGRFSGRQFSNSRSEMNVSTLELGDSALYLCASSQGTSGSGDNEQFFGPGTRLTVL.

The table lists this clonotype with many counts. J is TRBJ2-5 and V is TRBV5-1; D may be TRBD1 (5 bases). The ends were cut back, 0 bases at V and 4 bases at J, with 10 bases in the middle. The CDR3 contains 14 residues. Germline assignment: CDR1 SGHRS and CDR2 YFSETQ. The CDR3 is CASSLGREGETQYF. CDR3 DNA sequence: TGCGCCAGCAGCTTGGGCAGGGAAGGAGAGACCCAGTACTTC.

The table lists this clonotype with many counts. The chain has TRBV5-1 and TRBJ2-3; 9 bases line up with TRBD2. There are 15 residues in the CDR3. V shed 7 bases and J 2 bases; nucleotides not matched to a gene: 8. Germline CDR1 SGHRS, CDR2 YFSETQ. The CDR3 nucleotides are TGCGCCAGCGGCATAGCGGGGGCGCACACAGATACGCAGTATTTT. It codes for CASGIAGAHTDTQYF.

This clonotype was observed many times. This sequence joins TRBV12-3 or TRBV12-4 and TRBJ2-1; tentatively, D is TRBD2 (8 bases). Trimming removed 8 bases from V and 6 bases from J, with 20 bases in between. The CDR3 sequence is 15 residues long. CDR3 nucleotides: TGTGCCAGCCGTTCAGCGGGAGAGGGGGCCAATGAGCAGTTCTTC. This encodes CASRSAGEGANEQFF.